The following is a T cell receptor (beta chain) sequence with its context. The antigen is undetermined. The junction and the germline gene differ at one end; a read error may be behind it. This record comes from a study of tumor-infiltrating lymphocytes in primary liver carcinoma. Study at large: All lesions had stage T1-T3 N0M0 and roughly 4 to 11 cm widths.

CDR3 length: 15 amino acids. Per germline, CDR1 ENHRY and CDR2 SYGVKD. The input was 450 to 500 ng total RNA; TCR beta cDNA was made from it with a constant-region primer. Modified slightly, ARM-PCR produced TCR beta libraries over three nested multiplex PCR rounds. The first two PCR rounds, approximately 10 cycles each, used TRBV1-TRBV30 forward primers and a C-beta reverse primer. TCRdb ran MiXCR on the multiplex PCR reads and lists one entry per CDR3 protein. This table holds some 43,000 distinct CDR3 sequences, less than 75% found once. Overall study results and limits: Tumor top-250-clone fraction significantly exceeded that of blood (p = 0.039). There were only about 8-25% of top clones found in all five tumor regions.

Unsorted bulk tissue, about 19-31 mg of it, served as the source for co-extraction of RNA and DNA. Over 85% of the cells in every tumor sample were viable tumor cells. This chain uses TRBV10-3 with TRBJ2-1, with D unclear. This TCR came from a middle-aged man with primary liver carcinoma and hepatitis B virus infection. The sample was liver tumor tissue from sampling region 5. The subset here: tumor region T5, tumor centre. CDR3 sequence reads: CVISEIPVLNNVQFF. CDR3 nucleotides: TGTGTCATCAGTGAGATTCCCGTGCTAAATAATGTGCAGTTCTTC.